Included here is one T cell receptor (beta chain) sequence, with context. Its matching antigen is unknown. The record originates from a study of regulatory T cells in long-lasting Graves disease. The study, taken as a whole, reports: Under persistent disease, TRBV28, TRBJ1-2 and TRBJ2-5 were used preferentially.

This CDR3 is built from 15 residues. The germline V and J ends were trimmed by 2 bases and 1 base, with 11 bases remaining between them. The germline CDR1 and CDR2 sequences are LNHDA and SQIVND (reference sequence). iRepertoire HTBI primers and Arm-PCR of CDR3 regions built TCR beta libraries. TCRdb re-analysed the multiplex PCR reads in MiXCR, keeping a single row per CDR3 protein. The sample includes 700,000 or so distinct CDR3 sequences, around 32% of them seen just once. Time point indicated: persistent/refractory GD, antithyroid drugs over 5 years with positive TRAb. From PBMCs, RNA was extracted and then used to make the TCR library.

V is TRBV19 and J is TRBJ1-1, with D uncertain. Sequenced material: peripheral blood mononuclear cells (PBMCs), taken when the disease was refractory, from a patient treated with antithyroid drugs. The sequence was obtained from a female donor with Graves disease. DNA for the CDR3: TGTGCCAGTAGTATACGCGGACCGACGAACACTGAAGCTTTCTTT. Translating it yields CASSIRGPTNTEAFF.